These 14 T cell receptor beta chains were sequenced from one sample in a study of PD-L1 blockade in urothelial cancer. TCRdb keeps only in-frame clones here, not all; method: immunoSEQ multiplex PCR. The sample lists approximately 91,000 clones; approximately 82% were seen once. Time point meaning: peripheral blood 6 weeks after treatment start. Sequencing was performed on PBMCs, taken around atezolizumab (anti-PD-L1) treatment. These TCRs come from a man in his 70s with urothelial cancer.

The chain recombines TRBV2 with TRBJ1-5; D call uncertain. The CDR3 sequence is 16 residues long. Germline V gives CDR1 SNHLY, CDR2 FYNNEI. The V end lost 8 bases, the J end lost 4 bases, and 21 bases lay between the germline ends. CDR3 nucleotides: TGTGCCAGCGTTGGAGAGAGGACGGGATGGAATCAGCCCCAGCATTTT. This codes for CASVGERTGWNQPQHF. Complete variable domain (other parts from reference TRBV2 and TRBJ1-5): EPEVTQTPSHQVTQMGQEVILRCVPISNHLYFYWYRQILGQKVEFLVSFYNNEISEKSEIFDDQFSVERPDGSNFTLKIRSTKLEDSAMYFCASVGERTGWNQPQHFGDGTRLSIL.

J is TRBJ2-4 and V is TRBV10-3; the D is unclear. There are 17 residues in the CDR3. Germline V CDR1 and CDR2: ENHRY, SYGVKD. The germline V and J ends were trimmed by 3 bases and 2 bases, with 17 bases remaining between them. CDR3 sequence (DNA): TGTGCCATCAGTGACTTCCAACCGGCCAGGACCAAAAACATTCAGTACTTC. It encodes CAISDFQPARTKNIQYF.

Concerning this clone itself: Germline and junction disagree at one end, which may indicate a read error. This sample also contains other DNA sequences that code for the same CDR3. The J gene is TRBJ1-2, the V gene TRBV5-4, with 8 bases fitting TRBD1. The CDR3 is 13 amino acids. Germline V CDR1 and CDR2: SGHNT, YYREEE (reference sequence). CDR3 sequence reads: CASSSGQGSGYTF. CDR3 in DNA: TGTGCCAGTAGCTCAGGACAGGGATCTGGCTACACCTTC. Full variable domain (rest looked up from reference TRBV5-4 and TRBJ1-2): ETGVTQSPTHLIKTRGQQVTLRCSSQSGHNTVSWYQQALGQGPQFIFQYYREEENGRGNFPPRFSGLQFPNYSSELNVNALELDDSALYLCASSSGQGSGYTFGSGTRLTVV.

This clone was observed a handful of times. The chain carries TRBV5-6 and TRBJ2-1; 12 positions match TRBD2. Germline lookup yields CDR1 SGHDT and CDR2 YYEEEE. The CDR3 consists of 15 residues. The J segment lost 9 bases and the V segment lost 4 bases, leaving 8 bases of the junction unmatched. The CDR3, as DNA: TGTGCCAGCAGCAAACCTAGCGGGGGGGCCGGTGAGCAGTTCTTC. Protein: CASSKPSGGAGEQFF.

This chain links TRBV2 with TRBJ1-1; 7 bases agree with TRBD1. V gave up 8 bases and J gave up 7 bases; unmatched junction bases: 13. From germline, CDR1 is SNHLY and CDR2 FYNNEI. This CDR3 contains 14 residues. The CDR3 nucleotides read TGTGCCAGCTCCACGGGGGACAGCCAAATTGAAGCTTTCTTT. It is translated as CASSTGDSQIEAFF.

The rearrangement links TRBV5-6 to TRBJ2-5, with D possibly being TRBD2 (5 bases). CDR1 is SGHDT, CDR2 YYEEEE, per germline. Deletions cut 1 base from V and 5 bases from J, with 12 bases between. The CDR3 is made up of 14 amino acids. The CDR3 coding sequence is TGTGCCAGCAGCTTGACCGGGATAAGGGAGACCCAGTACTTC. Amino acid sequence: CASSLTGIRETQYF.

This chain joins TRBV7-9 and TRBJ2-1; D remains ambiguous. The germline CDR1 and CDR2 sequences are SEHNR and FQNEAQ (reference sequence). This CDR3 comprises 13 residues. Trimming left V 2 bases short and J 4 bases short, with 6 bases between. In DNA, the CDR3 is TGTGCCAGCAGCTTATCACAGTACAATGAGCAGTTCTTC. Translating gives CASSLSQYNEQFF.

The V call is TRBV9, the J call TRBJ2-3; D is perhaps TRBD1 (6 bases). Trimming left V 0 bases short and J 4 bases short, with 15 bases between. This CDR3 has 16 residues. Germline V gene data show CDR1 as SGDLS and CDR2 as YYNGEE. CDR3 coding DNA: TGTGCCAGCAGCGTAGGAGGTTGGGACACCCCAGATACGCAGTATTTT. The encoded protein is CASSVGGWDTPDTQYF.

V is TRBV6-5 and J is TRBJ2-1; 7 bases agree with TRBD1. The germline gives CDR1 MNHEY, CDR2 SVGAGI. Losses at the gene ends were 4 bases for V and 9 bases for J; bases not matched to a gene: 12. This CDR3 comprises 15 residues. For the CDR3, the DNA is TGTGCCAGCAGTTCTAAACAGGGGAGTAGTGGTGAGCAGTTCTTC. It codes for CASSSKQGSSGEQFF.

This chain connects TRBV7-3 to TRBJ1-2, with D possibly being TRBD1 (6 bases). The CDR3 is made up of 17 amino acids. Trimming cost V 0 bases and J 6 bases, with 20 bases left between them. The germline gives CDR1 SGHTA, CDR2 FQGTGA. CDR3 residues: CASSLTGGGAGSDGYTF. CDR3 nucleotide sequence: TGTGCCAGCAGCTTAACGGGCGGGGGCGCGGGTTCGGATGGCTACACCTTC.

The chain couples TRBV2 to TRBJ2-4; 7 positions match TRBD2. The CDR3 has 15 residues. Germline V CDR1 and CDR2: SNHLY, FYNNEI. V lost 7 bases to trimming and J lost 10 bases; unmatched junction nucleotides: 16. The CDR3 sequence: CASMSGEGPLGIQYF. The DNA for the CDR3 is TGTGCCAGCATGAGTGGGGAGGGGCCTCTCGGTATTCAGTACTTC. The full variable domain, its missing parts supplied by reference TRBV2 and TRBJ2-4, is EPEVTQTPSHQVTQMGQEVILRCVPISNHLYFYWYRQILGQKVEFLVSFYNNEISEKSEIFDDQFSVERPDGSNFTLKIRSTKLEDSAMYFCASMSGEGPLGIQYFGAGTRLSVL.

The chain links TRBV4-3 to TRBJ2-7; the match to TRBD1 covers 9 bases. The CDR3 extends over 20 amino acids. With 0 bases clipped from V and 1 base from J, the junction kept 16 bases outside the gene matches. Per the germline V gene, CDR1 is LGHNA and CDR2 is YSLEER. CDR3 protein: CASSQDGDREYSNPSYEQYF. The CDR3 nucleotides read TGCGCCAGCAGCCAAGATGGGGACAGGGAGTATTCCAACCCATCCTACGAGCAGTACTTC.

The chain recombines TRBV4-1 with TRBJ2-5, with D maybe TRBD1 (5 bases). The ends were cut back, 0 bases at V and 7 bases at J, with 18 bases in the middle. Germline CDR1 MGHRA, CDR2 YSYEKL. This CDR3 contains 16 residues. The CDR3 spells CASSQDPWGTEGTQYF. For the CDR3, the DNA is TGCGCCAGCAGCCAAGATCCGTGGGGCACGGAAGGGACCCAGTACTTC.

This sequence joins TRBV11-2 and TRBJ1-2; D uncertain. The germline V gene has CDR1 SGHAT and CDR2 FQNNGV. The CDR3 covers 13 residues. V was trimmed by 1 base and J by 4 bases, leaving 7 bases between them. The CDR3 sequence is CASSLGAVYGYTF. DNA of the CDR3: TGTGCCAGCAGCTTAGGGGCAGTCTATGGCTACACCTTC.